A selection of T cell receptor beta chains follows, all from one sample in a study of ipilimumab plus nivolumab after autologous stem cell transplantation. Only in-frame clones appear in the TCRdb table, and some are missing; sequencing was by immunoSEQ multiplex PCR. The sample contains 17,000 or so clones, 80% of which appear only once. The sequences come from PBMCs, collected in a trial of ipilimumab plus nivolumab as post-transplant consolidation. The receptors come from a male donor with diffuse large B-cell lymphoma. Both conserved end residues are part of each CDR3. The D gene is left open where the match is weak.

j_gene: TRBJ1-2
d_gene: NA
v_gene: TRBV29-1
CDR3aa: CSAESTGNYGYTF

j_gene: TRBJ1-2
d_gene: NA
v_gene: TRBV29-1
CDR3aa: CSVGHNGYTF

j_gene: TRBJ2-3
d_gene: NA
v_gene: TRBV5-5
CDR3aa: CASSRSTGTRDTQYF

j_gene: TRBJ2-3
d_gene: TRBD2
v_gene: TRBV29-1
CDR3aa: CSDQLAGLTDTQYF

j_gene: TRBJ2-3
d_gene: TRBD2
v_gene: TRBV4-2
CDR3aa: CATRLGVAGGTDTQYF

j_gene: TRBJ2-5
d_gene: NA
v_gene: TRBV30
CDR3aa: CAWSLTDLQETQYF

j_gene: TRBJ2-5
d_gene: NA
v_gene: TRBV5-6
CDR3aa: CASSLFVKETQYF

j_gene: TRBJ1-3
d_gene: NA
v_gene: TRBV10-3
CDR3aa: CATGTGNTIYF

j_gene: TRBJ2-4
d_gene: NA
v_gene: TRBV5-2
CDR3aa: CASSPEQGMKNIQYF

j_gene: TRBJ2-3
d_gene: TRBD1
v_gene: TRBV30
CDR3aa: CAWSSDRITDTQYF

j_gene: TRBJ1-2
d_gene: NA
v_gene: TRBV7-1
CDR3aa: CASSLSGAYSVF

j_gene: TRBJ2-1
d_gene: TRBD1
v_gene: TRBV7-6
CDR3aa: CASSFRGSSYNEQFF

j_gene: TRBJ2-1
d_gene: NA
v_gene: TRBV5-5
CDR3aa: CASSDSGVWNEQFF

j_gene: TRBJ1-6
d_gene: TRBD1
v_gene: TRBV19
CDR3aa: CASSAGQGRSPLHF

j_gene: TRBJ1-6
d_gene: NA
v_gene: TRBV6-6
CDR3aa: CASSSSYNSPLHF

j_gene: TRBJ2-3
d_gene: NA
v_gene: TRBV13
CDR3aa: CASSSRDLLNTDTQYF

j_gene: TRBJ2-6
d_gene: NA
v_gene: TRBV5-1
CDR3aa: CASKKQGSLRSGANVLTF

j_gene: TRBJ2-1
d_gene: NA
v_gene: TRBV9
CDR3aa: CASSPRPGLSSYNEQFF

j_gene: TRBJ2-7
d_gene: NA
v_gene: TRBV21-1
CDR3aa: CASSHWTSGEAYEQYF

j_gene: TRBJ2-5
d_gene: TRBD1
v_gene: TRBV7-9
CDR3aa: CASSARDRAKETQYF

j_gene: TRBJ2-2
d_gene: NA
v_gene: TRBV5-5
CDR3aa: CASGRNTGELFF

j_gene: TRBJ1-5
d_gene: NA
v_gene: TRBV18
CDR3aa: CASSPGGVTAQHF

j_gene: TRBJ1-6
d_gene: NA
v_gene: TRBV19
CDR3aa: CASSRKSSYNSPLHF

j_gene: TRBJ1-2
d_gene: TRBD1
v_gene: TRBV6-5
CDR3aa: CASSSIRGRYGYTF

j_gene: TRBJ1-3
d_gene: TRBD1
v_gene: TRBV18
CDR3aa: CASSPDRGGGNTIYF

j_gene: TRBJ1-5
d_gene: TRBD1
v_gene: TRBV19
CDR3aa: CASSMAGTGYNQPQHF

j_gene: TRBJ2-7
d_gene: TRBD1
v_gene: TRBV6-6
CDR3aa: CASSYSAGGGYEQYF

j_gene: TRBJ1-3
d_gene: NA
v_gene: TRBV5-6
CDR3aa: CASSPSDAGNTIYF

j_gene: TRBJ2-7
d_gene: NA
v_gene: TRBV29-1
CDR3aa: CSVESDADSGGFGYEQYF

j_gene: TRBJ1-3
d_gene: NA
v_gene: TRBV7-2
CDR3aa: CASSLGAIGSGNTIYF

j_gene: TRBJ2-1
d_gene: TRBD2
v_gene: TRBV7-9
CDR3aa: CASSSDIAGGRSAFF

j_gene: TRBJ2-1
d_gene: NA
v_gene: TRBV21-1
CDR3aa: CASSKGGPSGGPYNEQFF

j_gene: TRBJ1-1
d_gene: NA
v_gene: TRBV5-6
CDR3aa: CASSIVLNTEAFF

j_gene: TRBJ1-1
d_gene: NA
v_gene: TRBV5-1
CDR3aa: CASSLGSQGNTEAFF

j_gene: TRBJ2-7
d_gene: NA
v_gene: TRBV5-5
CDR3aa: CASSHVEEQYF

j_gene: TRBJ2-5
d_gene: TRBD1
v_gene: TRBV9
CDR3aa: CASSWTGQETQYF

j_gene: TRBJ1-1
d_gene: NA
v_gene: TRBV7-9
CDR3aa: CASSLTGDTEAFF

j_gene: TRBJ2-4
d_gene: TRBD1
v_gene: TRBV29-1
CDR3aa: CSYRTGENIQYF

j_gene: TRBJ1-2
d_gene: TRBD1
v_gene: TRBV7-9
CDR3aa: CASSSRLGTGFGYGYTF

j_gene: TRBJ1-2
d_gene: NA
v_gene: TRBV10-3
CDR3aa: CAISRDYGYTF

j_gene: TRBJ1-5
d_gene: NA
v_gene: TRBV30
CDR3aa: CAWSTVDSNQPQHF

j_gene: TRBJ1-3
d_gene: TRBD1
v_gene: TRBV5-1
CDR3aa: CASSLRDRGEGNTIYF

j_gene: TRBJ2-7
d_gene: TRBD1
v_gene: TRBV5-6
CDR3aa: CASKDRANYEQYF

j_gene: NA
d_gene: NA
v_gene: TRBV19
CDR3aa: CASSPWTATYEQYF

j_gene: TRBJ2-3
d_gene: TRBD1
v_gene: TRBV5-5
CDR3aa: CASSPRTGIADTQYF

j_gene: TRBJ2-5
d_gene: NA
v_gene: TRBV7-9
CDR3aa: CASSLSGRGETQYF

j_gene: NA
d_gene: NA
v_gene: TRBV15
CDR3aa: CATSRGGVAEQYF